Following are 30 T cell receptor beta chains from one sample sequenced in a study of follicular helper T cells after annual influenza vaccination. Time point of the sample: 2015-2016 season, pre-vaccination. Repertoires were generated with immunoSEQ multiplex PCR, while TCRdb's copy carries only in-frame clones and drops some. This sample carries over 4,500 clones, roughly four fifths of them seen once, and the ten largest clones take 2% to 2.5%. The input for sequencing was CXCR5+ CD38- circulating T follicular helper cells from blood, taken on the day of influenza vaccination. Subset of the sample: circulating Tfh, non-naive CD4+CXCR5+PD-1+ (ICOS+CD38+ or ICOS-CD38-). These receptors originate from an adult who received the influenza vaccine.

The V and J genes are TRBV6-1 and TRBJ2-3; possible D gene TRBD2, 7 bases. V was clipped by 8 bases and J by 6 bases, with 18 bases between them. The germline gives CDR1 MNHNS, CDR2 SASEGT. This CDR3 has 14 amino acids. This CDR3 reads CASCGGGGGDTQYF. The CDR3 nucleotides are TGTGCCAGCTGTGGGGGCGGGGGTGGTGATACGCAGTATTTT.

The chain couples TRBV6-6 to TRBJ1-2; D gene ambiguous. There are 13 residues in the CDR3. Germline lookup yields CDR1 MNHNY and CDR2 SVGAGI (reference sequence). V gave up 6 bases and J gave up 4 bases, with 12 bases separating them. The CDR3 protein is CASRDSGGYGYTF. For the CDR3, the DNA is TGTGCCAGCAGGGACTCAGGAGGCTATGGCTACACCTTC.

The chain is built from TRBV4-1 and TRBJ2-3; 9 bases agree with TRBD2. In germline, CDR1 is MGHRA, CDR2 YSYEKL. The CDR3 length is 16 residues. V shed 4 bases, J shed 1 base, and the junction held 6 bases outside the gene matches. The CDR3 loop is CASSRLAGRGTDTQYF. CDR3 nucleotide sequence: TGCGCCAGCAGCCGTCTAGCGGGGAGGGGCACAGATACGCAGTATTTT.

The chain has TRBV6-1 and TRBJ1-6; tentative D call: TRBD1 (6 bases). The CDR3 extends over 15 amino acids. V was shortened by 5 bases and J by 6 bases, with 14 bases between the two germline ends. Germline CDR1 is MNHNS and CDR2 is SASEGT. This chain's CDR3 is CASSLGGGPNSPLHF. The CDR3, as DNA: TGTGCCAGCAGTCTGGGCGGGGGGCCTAATTCACCCCTCCACTTT.

This clone has more than one count but fewer than ten. The chain links TRBV5-8 to TRBJ1-2, with D possibly TRBD1 on 5 matching bases. Germline-derived CDR1 and CDR2 are SGHTS and YDEGEE. The CDR3 sequence is 13 residues long. The V and J ends lost 4 bases and 8 bases respectively, with 15 bases between them. DNA of the CDR3: TGTGCCAGCAGCCCACGACAGTTAAGCGGCTACACCTTC. It codes for CASSPRQLSGYTF.

This clone was recorded once. The genes are TRBV5-4 and TRBJ1-4, with D possibly being TRBD1 (5 bases). This CDR3 region has 15 residues. Trimming pared 3 bases from V and 4 bases from J, leaving 13 bases between. Looked up from germline, CDR1 is SGHNT and CDR2 is YYREEE (reference sequence). The CDR3 reads CASSSGLTINEKLFF. CDR3 bases: TGTGCCAGCAGCTCGGGACTGACTATTAATGAAAAACTGTTTTTT.

This chain connects TRBV4-3 to TRBJ1-6, with D tentatively TRBD1 (6 bases). The ends were cut back, 2 bases at V and 5 bases at J, with 13 bases in the middle. CDR1 and CDR2 (germline): LGHNA, YSLEER. The CDR3 spans 16 residues. CDR3 nucleotides: TGCGCCAGCAGCCAACCATTGGCAGGGGATAATTCACCCCTCCACTTT. Protein sequence: CASSQPLAGDNSPLHF.

This chain links TRBV7-3 with TRBJ1-1; 8 bases are shared with TRBD1. The length of the CDR3 is 13 residues. Germline values: CDR1 SGHTA, CDR2 FQGTGA. The V and J ends lost 5 bases and 4 bases, in that order; junction bases with no gene match: 3. The CDR3 sequence is CASSKTGGTEAFF. Here the CDR3 DNA reads TGTGCCAGCAGCAAAACAGGGGGCACTGAAGCTTTCTTT.

The chain joins TRBV9 to TRBJ2-3; 9 nucleotides line up with TRBD2. Germline V gene sequence: CDR1 SGDLS, CDR2 YYNGEE. The CDR3 is made up of 15 amino acids. The J segment lost 4 bases and the V segment lost 2 bases, leaving 5 bases of the junction unmatched. For the CDR3, the DNA is TGTGCCAGCAGCGTGGCGGGGGGGCCGTCAGATACGCAGTATTTT. It yields the protein CASSVAGGPSDTQYF.

V and J are TRBV4-2 and TRBJ2-2; no clear D gene. The CDR3 runs to 14 residues. The V end was cut by 2 bases, the J end by 2 bases, with 6 bases between. Germline assignment: CDR1 LGHNA and CDR2 YNFKEQ. Here the CDR3 DNA reads TGTGCCAGCAGCCAACAGACTAACACCGGGGAGCTGTTTTTT. Protein: CASSQQTNTGELFF.

The chain couples TRBV7-9 to TRBJ1-1, with TRBD1 identical over 11 bases. The CDR3 sequence is 14 residues long. Looked up from germline, CDR1 is SEHNR and CDR2 is FQNEAQ (reference sequence). Trimming at V came to 6 bases and at J to 6 bases, leaving 6 bases not matched to a gene. As DNA, the CDR3 is TGTGCCAGCAGGCCCGGACAGGGGGCCGCTGAAGCTTTCTTT. The encoded protein is CASRPGQGAAEAFF.

This chain links TRBV7-2 with TRBJ2-1; 13 bases align to TRBD2. V lost 4 bases to trimming and J lost 12 bases; unmatched junction nucleotides: 9. Germline loops: CDR1 SGHTA, CDR2 FQGNSA. This CDR3 is 15 amino acids long. CDR3 region: CASSSPGLAGLGQFF. As DNA, the CDR3 is TGTGCCAGCAGCTCTCCGGGACTAGCGGGGTTGGGGCAGTTCTTC.

The chain couples TRBV7-2 to TRBJ2-5; 8 nucleotides agree with TRBD2. This CDR3 contains 14 residues. V gave up 4 bases and J gave up 5 bases; unmatched junction bases: 6. Germline V lookup: CDR1 SGHTA, CDR2 FQGNSA. CDR3 loop: CASSYGGGGETQYF. CDR3 DNA: TGTGCCAGCAGCTACGGGGGGGGCGGGGAGACCCAGTACTTC.

The V call is TRBV9, the J call TRBJ1-6; D is unresolved. V lost 0 bases, J lost 11 bases, and 9 bases lay in between. The germline V gene has CDR1 SGDLS and CDR2 YYNGEE. This CDR3 region has 13 residues. CDR3 in amino acids: CASSVDLGPPLHF. The CDR3 region has the DNA TGTGCCAGCAGCGTAGATTTGGGTCCACCCCTCCACTTT.

The V call is TRBV7-8, the J call TRBJ2-7; TRBD2 matches 11 bases. From germline, CDR1 is SGHVS and CDR2 FQNEAQ. The CDR3 has 16 residues. The junction had 8 bases not matched to a gene; V was cut back by 3 bases and J by 4 bases. CDR3 region: CASSLGSGGAFYEQYF. As DNA, the CDR3 is TGTGCCAGCAGCTTGGGTAGCGGGGGGGCTTTTTACGAGCAGTACTTC.

The rearrangement uses TRBV14 and TRBJ1-4; D is perhaps TRBD1 (6 bases). V shed 3 bases and J shed 8 bases, with 13 bases lying between them. The CDR3 is 14 residues long. Germline V gene sequence: CDR1 SGHDN, CDR2 FVKESK. This CDR3 is CASSQGGLEEKLFF. The CDR3 DNA reads as TGTGCCAGCAGCCAGGGGGGGCTGGAGGAAAAACTGTTTTTT. Supplemented by reference TRBV14 and TRBJ1-4, the full variable domain reads EAGVTQFPSHSVIEKGQTVTLRCDPISGHDNLYWYRRVMGKEIKFLLHFVKESKQDESGMPNNRFLAERTGGTYSTLKVQPAELEDSGVYFCASSQGGLEEKLFFGSGTQLSVL.

This chain links TRBV7-8 with TRBJ1-1, with TRBD1 as a possible D gene (6 bases). The CDR3 has 16 residues. V lost 1 base and J 10 bases, leaving 22 bases between the germline ends. Germline-derived CDR1 and CDR2 are SGHVS and FQNEAQ. DNA of the CDR3: TGTGCCAGCAGCTTAGATGGGGGATACGGCAGGGGAATAGCTTTCTTT. This sequence encodes CASSLDGGYGRGIAFF.

V gene TRBV5-3 combines with J gene TRBJ1-4, with 8 positions matching TRBD1. TRBV5-3 is identified as an open reading frame with a role that is uncertain. Trimming removed 0 bases from V and 5 bases from J; junction bases left unmatched: 12. The CDR3 is 18 residues long. The DNA for the CDR3 is TGTGCCAGAAGCTTGGTTCGGACAGGGCTCTGGGGGAATGAAAAACTGTTTTTT. It encodes CARSLVRTGLWGNEKLFF.

V gene TRBV7-6 combines with J gene TRBJ2-7; 9 nucleotides match TRBD1. V was clipped by 5 bases and J by 0 bases; unmatched bases: 14. CDR3 length: 18 residues. CDR1 and CDR2 from the germline V gene are SGHVS and FNYEAQ. The CDR3 loop is CASSQGQGKFPGSYEQYF. For the CDR3, the DNA is TGTGCCAGCAGCCAAGGACAGGGGAAGTTTCCGGGCTCCTACGAGCAGTACTTC.

This clone was detected only a few times. The chain couples TRBV2 to TRBJ2-7, with D tentatively TRBD1 (6 bases). The CDR3 spans 13 residues. Germline lookup yields CDR1 SNHLY and CDR2 FYNNEI. Trimming cost V 7 bases and J 6 bases, with 16 bases left between them. CDR3 coding DNA: TGTGCCAGCAACCAAGTGGGGGCCACCGAGCAGTACTTC. It specifies CASNQVGATEQYF.

The chain is built from TRBV5-4 and TRBJ2-2; D is perhaps TRBD1 or TRBD2 (5 bases each). Per germline, CDR1 SGHNT and CDR2 YYREEE (reference sequence). The CDR3 sequence is 14 residues long. Trimming left V 0 bases short and J 8 bases short, with 11 bases between. The CDR3 spells CASSLAGKGGELFF. CDR3 bases: TGTGCCAGCAGCTTGGCCGGGAAGGGGGGGGAGCTGTTTTTT.

The J gene is TRBJ2-5, the V gene TRBV10-3; 9 bases are shared with TRBD2. After removal of 2 bases from V and 5 bases from J, the junction contained 3 bases not matched to a gene. Germline V CDR1 and CDR2: ENHRY, SYGVKD. CDR3 length: 14 amino acids. The CDR3 DNA reads as TGTGCCATCAGTGAGGTAGCGGGAGTCGAGACCCAGTACTTC. Its translation is CAISEVAGVETQYF.

In this sample, this clone turned up once. The gene calls are TRBV5-1 and TRBJ2-5; TRBD1 matches at 9 bases. The CDR3 spans 16 residues. V dropped 5 bases and J dropped 3; count of bases not matched to a gene: 11. Per germline, CDR1 SGHRS and CDR2 YFSETQ. In DNA, the CDR3 is TGCGCCAGCAGGGTGAGGACAGGGGAGCTGAAAGAGACCCAGTACTTC. This translates into CASRVRTGELKETQYF.

The CDR3 reads CASSRDLQPNTEAFF. The DNA of the CDR3 is TGTGCCAGCTCACGCGATTTGCAGCCGAACACTGAAGCTTTCTTT. The genes are TRBV18 and TRBJ1-1, with D hard to call. There are 15 residues in the CDR3. Germline V CDR1 and CDR2: KGHSH, LQKENI. Deletions cut 4 bases from V and 1 base from J, with 13 bases between.

The chain is built from TRBV7-3 and TRBJ2-1; TRBD1 matches 9 bases. CDR3 length equals 16 residues. The J segment lost 7 bases and the V segment lost 3 bases, leaving 10 bases of the junction unmatched. Germline V CDR1 and CDR2: SGHTA, FQGTGA. The CDR3: CASSFRGGTGRNEQFF. CDR3 nucleotide sequence: TGTGCCAGCAGCTTCCGGGGTGGGACAGGGAGGAATGAGCAGTTCTTC.

There are a few counts of this clone. This chain links TRBV5-1 with TRBJ1-6; 7 bases map to TRBD1. The CDR3 loop spans 15 amino acids. The germline V gene encodes CDR1 SGHRS and CDR2 YFSETQ. V was clipped by 0 bases and J by 7 bases; unmatched bases: 4. CDR3 nucleotide sequence: TGCGCCAGCAGCTTGGCTCGGACAGGAAATTCACCCCTCCACTTT. Protein: CASSLARTGNSPLHF.

This clone was seen more than once but under ten times. The chain is built from TRBV28 and TRBJ1-3; 8 positions match TRBD1. Germline V gene data show CDR1 as MDHEN and CDR2 as SYDVKM. V dropped 2 bases and J dropped 2; count of bases not matched to a gene: 5. The CDR3 sequence is 16 residues long. The CDR3 DNA reads TGTGCCAGCAGTTTACAGCAGGGGGCGACTGGAAACACCATATATTTT. The encoded protein is CASSLQQGATGNTIYF.

The chain has TRBV28 and TRBJ1-3; TRBD1 might be the D (6 bases). Germline-derived CDR1 and CDR2 are MDHEN and SYDVKM. The CDR3 is 17 amino acids. Trimming pared 6 bases from V and 0 bases from J, leaving 18 bases between. CDR3 sequence reads: CASSSEPGGSSGNTIYF. CDR3 bases: TGTGCCAGCAGCAGCGAGCCGGGGGGCTCCTCTGGAAACACCATATATTTT.

The chain recombines TRBV15 with TRBJ1-2, with D possibly TRBD1 on 5 matching bases. V shed 3 bases and J shed 1 base, with 9 bases lying between them. The V gene's germline CDR1 is LNHNV and CDR2 YYDKDF (reference sequence). There are 14 residues in the CDR3. CDR3 protein: CATSRGTSNYGYTF. The CDR3 coding sequence is TGTGCCACCAGCAGGGGGACTAGTAACTATGGCTACACCTTC.

The chain links TRBV10-1 to TRBJ1-2; D unclear. The CDR3 totals 16 residues. Germline values: CDR1 WNHNN, CDR2 SYGVQD (reference sequence). The V end was cut by 4 bases, the J end by 3 bases, with 18 bases between. The CDR3 nucleotides are TGCGCCAGCAGTGTAGACGAATCCGGGCAAGACTATGGCTACACCTTC. Encoded protein: CASSVDESGQDYGYTF.